Below, 32 T cell receptor beta chains from the same sample are listed, as sequenced in a study of cytomegalovirus exposure and HLA in healthy donors. With 60 Vbeta and 13 Jbeta primers, the PCR was carried out. Repertoires were generated with immunoSEQ multiplex PCR, while TCRdb's copy carries only in-frame clones and drops some. Of tens of thousands of clones listed, less than 70% were seen once; the top ten hold 11%. Sample: PBMCs. The receptors come from a woman in her thirties in good health and CMV-seronegative.

The rearrangement links TRBV25-1 to TRBJ1-5; D is undetermined. Germline loops: CDR1 MGHDK, CDR2 SYGVNS. Deletions cut 2 bases from V and 0 bases from J, with 5 bases between. The CDR3 has 14 amino acids. CDR3 sequence (DNA): TGTGCCAGCAGTGAACGGTTTAGCAATCAGCCCCAGCATTTT. Residues: CASSERFSNQPQHF.

This clone was seen only a few times. The V and J genes are TRBV5-6 and TRBJ2-7, with TRBD2 identical over 7 bases. V shed 2 bases, J shed 5 bases, and the junction held 10 bases outside the gene matches. The CDR3 has 15 amino acids. Germline CDR1 and CDR2: SGHDT and YYEEEE. CDR3 loop: CASSLAGRPTNEQYF. The CDR3 DNA is TGTGCCAGCAGCTTAGCGGGGAGACCAACGAACGAGCAGTACTTC.

J is TRBJ2-7 and V is TRBV28; weak D call: TRBD2 (7 bases). V shed 7 bases and J shed 1 base, with 14 bases lying between them. The CDR3 extends over 14 amino acids. Germline V gives CDR1 MDHEN, CDR2 SYDVKM. As DNA, the CDR3 is TGTGCCAGCACCTATGAGGGGGGGTCCTACGAGCAGTACTTC. Translated: CASTYEGGSYEQYF. The whole variable domain, filled in from reference TRBV28 and TRBJ2-7, reads DVKVTQSSRYLVKRTGEKVFLECVQDMDHENMFWYRQDPGLGLRLIYFSYDVKMKEKGDIPEGYSVSREKKERFSLILESASTNQTSMYLCASTYEGGSYEQYFGPGTRLTVT.

This chain uses TRBV5-6 with TRBJ2-3, with 11 bases that match TRBD1. Trimming removed 2 bases from V and 5 bases from J; junction bases left unmatched: 10. The CDR3 spans 17 residues. From germline, CDR1 is SGHDT and CDR2 YYEEEE. The CDR3 region is CASSLGVGQGAQDTQYF. CDR3 in DNA: TGTGCCAGCAGCTTAGGCGTCGGACAGGGGGCGCAAGATACGCAGTATTTT. Looking up the rest from reference TRBV5-6 and TRBJ2-3 gives the full variable domain: DAGVTQSPTHLIKTRGQQVTLRCSPKSGHDTVSWYQQALGQGPQFIFQYYEEEERQRGNFPDRFSGHQFPNYSSELNVNALLLGDSALYLCASSLGVGQGAQDTQYFGPGTRLTVL.

The genes are TRBV27 and TRBJ1-6; the D gene is possibly TRBD1 (6 bases). Germline lookup yields CDR1 MNHEY and CDR2 SMNVEV (reference sequence). Trimming stripped 7 bases from V and 6 bases from J, with 16 bases between. The CDR3 consists of 15 residues. The CDR3 DNA reads as TGTGCCAGCACCCGAGAGGGGGAATTTAATTCACCCCTCCACTTT. It codes for CASTREGEFNSPLHF.

The rearrangement links TRBV5-1 to TRBJ1-3; tentative D call: TRBD1 (5 bases). There are 15 residues in the CDR3. Germline lookup yields CDR1 SGHRS and CDR2 YFSETQ. V was trimmed by 3 bases and J by 2 bases, leaving 12 bases between them. CDR3 protein: CASSSAGGTGNTIYF. The CDR3 DNA is TGCGCCAGCAGCTCGGCCGGGGGAACTGGAAACACCATATATTTT.

As DNA, the CDR3 is TGTGCCAGCAGTGAACAGGGGAGGGTGGGCTACGAGCAGTACTTC. Translation gives CASSEQGRVGYEQYF. The V gene is TRBV2, the J gene TRBJ2-7; possible D gene TRBD2, 7 bases. Germline CDR1 and CDR2: SNHLY and FYNNEI. Deletions cut 2 bases from V and 3 bases from J, with 14 bases between. This CDR3 region has 15 residues. Looking up the rest from reference TRBV2 and TRBJ2-7 gives the full variable domain: EPEVTQTPSHQVTQMGQEVILRCVPISNHLYFYWYRQILGQKVEFLVSFYNNEISEKSEIFDDQFSVERPDGSNFTLKIRSTKLEDSAMYFCASSEQGRVGYEQYFGPGTRLTVT.

This clone showed up just once. The chain uses TRBV6-5 and TRBJ1-2, with 8 bases identical to TRBD1. CDR3 size: 14 residues. The junction had 9 bases not matched to a gene; V was cut back by 4 bases and J by 8 bases. Germline V gene sequence: CDR1 MNHEY, CDR2 SVGAGI. The CDR3 DNA reads TGTGCCAGCAGTTTAGGCAGGGGGCCAGGGGGCTACACCTTC. This codes for CASSLGRGPGGYTF.

This clone was counted a single time. The chain employs TRBV30 and TRBJ1-3; D is possibly TRBD1 (6 bases). This CDR3 contains 16 residues. V lost 1 base and J lost 2, with 15 bases in between. The germline V gene encodes CDR1 GTSNPN and CDR2 SVGIG (reference sequence). CDR3 in DNA: TGTGCCTGGAGTGCTCTACAGGGAGCAGCTGGAAACACCATATATTTT. Encoded protein: CAWSALQGAAGNTIYF.

This sequence joins TRBV5-5 and TRBJ1-2; possible D gene TRBD1, 6 bases. Trimming stripped 6 bases from V and 5 bases from J, with 14 bases between. CDR1 SGHKS and CDR2 YYEKEE come from the germline V gene (reference sequence). CDR3 size: 13 residues. This CDR3 reads CASTIGTSYGYTF. In DNA, the CDR3 is TGTGCCAGCACCATTGGGACATCGTATGGCTACACCTTC.

CDR3 residues: CASSLRTSGDYEQYF. The DNA of the CDR3 is TGTGCCAGCAGCTTAAGGACTAGCGGGGACTACGAGCAGTACTTC. The V call is TRBV7-9, the J call TRBJ2-7, with TRBD2 matching over 12 bases. Germline V gene data show CDR1 as SEHNR and CDR2 as FQNEAQ (reference sequence). The CDR3 has 15 amino acids. Trimming at V came to 2 bases and at J to 3 bases, leaving 2 bases not matched to a gene.

The chain carries TRBV10-3 and TRBJ1-1; 7 nucleotides match TRBD1. The CDR3 sequence is 14 residues long. CDR1 is ENHRY and CDR2 is SYGVKD in the germline V gene. Trimming at V came to 6 bases and at J to 3 bases, leaving 7 bases not matched to a gene. The CDR3 bases are TGTGCCATCAGCAGACAGGGAAGGGACACTGAAGCTTTCTTT. This codes for CAISRQGRDTEAFF.

This clone occurred a few times. This rearrangement joins TRBV9 to TRBJ1-6, with 9 bases fitting TRBD1. Germline CDR1 reads SGDLS; CDR2 reads YYNGEE. The ends lost 3 bases at V and 7 bases at J; junction bases unmatched: 8. The CDR3 extends over 16 amino acids. The CDR3 bases are TGTGCCAGCAGCGCAGGGACAGGGATATTAAATTCACCCCTCCACTTT. Protein sequence: CASSAGTGILNSPLHF.

This rearrangement joins TRBV29-1 to TRBJ1-1, with 8 bases aligning to TRBD1. The CDR3 is 13 amino acids. The germline CDR1 and CDR2 sequences are SQVTM and ANQGSEA. After removal of 8 bases from V and 0 bases from J, the junction contained 5 bases not matched to a gene. CDR3 sequence: CSIVTGVNTEAFF. The CDR3 DNA reads as TGCAGCATAGTGACAGGGGTGAACACTGAAGCTTTCTTT.

J is TRBJ2-1 and V is TRBV7-3, with D possibly matching TRBD2 (5 bases). Germline CDR1 is SGHTA and CDR2 is FQGTGA. Trimming removed 2 bases at V and 5 bases at J, with 13 bases between. The CDR3 runs to 15 residues. Here the CDR3 DNA reads TGTGCCAGCAGCTTATGGGAGACCAGTGACAATGAGCAGTTCTTC. Amino acid sequence: CASSLWETSDNEQFF.

The genes are TRBV14 and TRBJ1-1; D is possibly TRBD1 (5 bases). The CDR3 length is 16 residues. The germline V and J ends were trimmed by 0 bases and 4 bases, with 15 bases remaining between them. The germline gives CDR1 SGHDN, CDR2 FVKESK. The CDR3 spells CASSQDLGGVLTEAFF. In nucleotides, the CDR3 is TGTGCCAGCAGCCAAGACCTGGGGGGAGTTCTCACTGAAGCTTTCTTT.

The V call is TRBV4-2, the J call TRBJ2-3, with 9 bases identical to TRBD2. The length of the CDR3 is 20 residues. Germline V gene lookup returns CDR1 LGHNA and CDR2 YNFKEQ. The V and J ends lost 1 base and 0 bases, in that order; junction bases with no gene match: 14. The CDR3 DNA reads TGTGCCAGCAGCCAAGGGATGGTAGCGGGGGCACCCTCAAGCACAGATACGCAGTATTTT. This encodes CASSQGMVAGAPSSTDTQYF.

This sequence joins TRBV7-8 and TRBJ1-4; TRBD1 might be the D (6 bases). This CDR3 is built from 16 residues. From germline, CDR1 is SGHVS and CDR2 FQNEAQ. Trimming stripped 1 base from V and 0 bases from J, with 9 bases between. The CDR3 here is CASSLGQGTTNEKLFF. The CDR3 nucleotides read TGTGCCAGCAGCTTAGGGCAGGGGACAACTAATGAAAAACTGTTTTTT.

This clone showed up just a few times. V usage is TRBV28 and J usage is TRBJ2-3, with D maybe TRBD2 (6 bases). The CDR3 contains 18 residues. Between the trimmed V and J ends, which lost 2 bases and 4 bases, there was a span of 22 bases. CDR1 and CDR2 from the germline V gene are MDHEN and SYDVKM. CDR3 sequence: CASSLPRLFAGTADTQYF. The CDR3 region has the DNA TGTGCCAGCAGTTTACCGAGGCTCTTTGCGGGGACCGCAGATACGCAGTATTTT.

This clone occurred once. The CDR3 DNA follows: TGTGCCACCAGGGGATACGATCCTAGCGGCACAGATACGCAGTATTTT. Translating gives CATRGYDPSGTDTQYF. The gene calls are TRBV15 and TRBJ2-3; possibly TRBD2 for D (6 bases). V lost 6 bases and J 1 base, leaving 17 bases between the germline ends. Germline lookup yields CDR1 LNHNV and CDR2 YYDKDF (reference sequence). The CDR3 has 16 amino acids.

The CDR3 nucleotides read TGTGCCAGCAGACAGGGAACTGGAAACACCATATATTTT. The encoded protein is CASRQGTGNTIYF. The J gene is TRBJ1-3, the V gene TRBV4-2; possibly TRBD1 for D (6 bases). The CDR3 contains 13 residues. Trimming took off 6 bases at V and 2 bases at J, with 8 bases between the two ends. Per germline, CDR1 LGHNA and CDR2 YNFKEQ.

The gene calls are TRBV20-1 and TRBJ1-4; D gene ambiguous. Germline assignment: CDR1 DFQATT and CDR2 SNEGSKA (reference sequence). The CDR3 length is 10 residues. V was shortened by 5 bases and J by 7 bases, with 5 bases between the two germline ends. CDR3 sequence: CSALAEKLFF. The DNA for the CDR3 is TGCAGTGCTTTGGCTGAAAAACTGTTTTTT.

This clone has a handful of counts. V and J are TRBV7-9 and TRBJ2-7; the match to TRBD1 covers 9 bases. Losses at the gene ends were 5 bases for V and 7 bases for J; bases not matched to a gene: 9. The CDR3 runs 14 residues. Germline CDR1 SEHNR, CDR2 FQNEAQ (reference sequence). CDR3 sequence: CASSTRDRVYEQYF. DNA of the CDR3: TGTGCCAGCAGCACTAGGGACAGGGTTTATGAGCAGTACTTC.

This rearrangement joins TRBV7-9 to TRBJ1-5; TRBD1 matches 9 bases. Germline-derived CDR1 and CDR2 are SEHNR and FQNEAQ (reference sequence). V shed 2 bases and J 3 bases; nucleotides not matched to a gene: 11. This CDR3 spans 18 amino acids. The CDR3 loop reads CASSLRGQGLSDNQPQHF. The CDR3 nucleotides are TGTGCCAGCAGCTTAAGAGGACAGGGGCTAAGTGACAATCAGCCCCAGCATTTT.

This clone has a handful of counts. The rearrangement links TRBV6-1 to TRBJ1-5; 9 bases align to TRBD1. The germline gives CDR1 MNHNS, CDR2 SASEGT. The CDR3 is 14 residues long. V lost 6 bases to trimming and J lost 5 bases; unmatched junction nucleotides: 5. CDR3 sequence (DNA): TGTGCCAGCAGGGGACAGGGCTACGATCAGCCCCAGCATTTT. Its translation: CASRGQGYDQPQHF.

V and J are TRBV10-2 and TRBJ2-3; 8 bases agree with TRBD1. V gave up 6 bases and J gave up 4 bases; unmatched junction bases: 12. This CDR3 has 16 amino acids. Germline V gives CDR1 WSHSY, CDR2 SAAADI. The CDR3 loop is CASRHGQGAGPDTQYF. The CDR3, as DNA: TGCGCCAGCAGGCATGGACAGGGCGCGGGGCCAGATACGCAGTATTTT.

In this sample, this clone turned up once. The chain has TRBV4-3 and TRBJ1-4, with D unclear. From germline, CDR1 is LGHNA and CDR2 YSLEER. V lost 4 bases to trimming and J lost 7 bases, with 10 bases between them. This CDR3 is built from 13 residues. Here the CDR3 reads CASSPESGEKLFF. CDR3 nucleotides: TGCGCCAGCAGCCCGGAAAGCGGTGAAAAACTGTTTTTT.

This clone was counted between two and nine times. The genes are TRBV2 and TRBJ2-5; 13 bases match TRBD2. The CDR3 is 17 residues long. The V segment lost 5 bases and the J segment 1 base; nucleotides outside the gene matches: 7. The germline gives CDR1 SNHLY, CDR2 FYNNEI. CDR3 residues: CASSTGGLAGIQETQYF. The DNA for the CDR3 is TGTGCCAGCAGTACGGGGGGACTAGCGGGGATCCAAGAGACCCAGTACTTC.

V and J are TRBV7-2 and TRBJ1-4; 7 positions agree with TRBD1. The ends lost 4 bases at V and 2 bases at J; junction bases unmatched: 4. Germline CDR1 and CDR2: SGHTA and FQGNSA. The CDR3 is made up of 15 amino acids. CDR3 loop: CASSSPGGTNEKLFF. The CDR3 DNA follows: TGTGCCAGCAGCTCGCCAGGGGGTACTAATGAAAAACTGTTTTTT.

The table lists this clone with a few counts. The V call is TRBV4-1, the J call TRBJ2-2; 7 positions agree with TRBD2. J lost 1 base, V lost 5 bases, and 10 bases had no gene match. The CDR3 totals 17 residues. The germline V gene encodes CDR1 MGHRA and CDR2 YSYEKL. The CDR3 loop reads CASSSPGQRGNTGELFF. CDR3 coding DNA: TGCGCCAGCAGCTCCCCGGGTCAGCGGGGGAACACCGGGGAGCTGTTTTTT.

The rearrangement uses TRBV15 and TRBJ2-3; D ambiguous. CDR3 size: 18 residues. Germline V gene lookup returns CDR1 LNHNV and CDR2 YYDKDF (reference sequence). Trimming left V 5 bases short and J 0 bases short, with 21 bases between. The CDR3 reads CATSLEMFDFVSTDTQYF. CDR3 DNA sequence: TGTGCCACCAGCCTCGAGATGTTTGACTTTGTTAGCACAGATACGCAGTATTTT.

The J gene is TRBJ2-3, the V gene TRBV5-4; 9 bases align to TRBD2. Trimming cost V 4 bases and J 6 bases; bases outside gene matches: 12. The germline V gene has CDR1 SGHNT and CDR2 YYREEE (reference sequence). This CDR3 spans 16 amino acids. The CDR3 loop is CASSPGGSGGRDTQYF. In DNA, the CDR3 is TGTGCCAGCAGCCCCGGTGGTAGCGGGGGAAGGGATACGCAGTATTTT.